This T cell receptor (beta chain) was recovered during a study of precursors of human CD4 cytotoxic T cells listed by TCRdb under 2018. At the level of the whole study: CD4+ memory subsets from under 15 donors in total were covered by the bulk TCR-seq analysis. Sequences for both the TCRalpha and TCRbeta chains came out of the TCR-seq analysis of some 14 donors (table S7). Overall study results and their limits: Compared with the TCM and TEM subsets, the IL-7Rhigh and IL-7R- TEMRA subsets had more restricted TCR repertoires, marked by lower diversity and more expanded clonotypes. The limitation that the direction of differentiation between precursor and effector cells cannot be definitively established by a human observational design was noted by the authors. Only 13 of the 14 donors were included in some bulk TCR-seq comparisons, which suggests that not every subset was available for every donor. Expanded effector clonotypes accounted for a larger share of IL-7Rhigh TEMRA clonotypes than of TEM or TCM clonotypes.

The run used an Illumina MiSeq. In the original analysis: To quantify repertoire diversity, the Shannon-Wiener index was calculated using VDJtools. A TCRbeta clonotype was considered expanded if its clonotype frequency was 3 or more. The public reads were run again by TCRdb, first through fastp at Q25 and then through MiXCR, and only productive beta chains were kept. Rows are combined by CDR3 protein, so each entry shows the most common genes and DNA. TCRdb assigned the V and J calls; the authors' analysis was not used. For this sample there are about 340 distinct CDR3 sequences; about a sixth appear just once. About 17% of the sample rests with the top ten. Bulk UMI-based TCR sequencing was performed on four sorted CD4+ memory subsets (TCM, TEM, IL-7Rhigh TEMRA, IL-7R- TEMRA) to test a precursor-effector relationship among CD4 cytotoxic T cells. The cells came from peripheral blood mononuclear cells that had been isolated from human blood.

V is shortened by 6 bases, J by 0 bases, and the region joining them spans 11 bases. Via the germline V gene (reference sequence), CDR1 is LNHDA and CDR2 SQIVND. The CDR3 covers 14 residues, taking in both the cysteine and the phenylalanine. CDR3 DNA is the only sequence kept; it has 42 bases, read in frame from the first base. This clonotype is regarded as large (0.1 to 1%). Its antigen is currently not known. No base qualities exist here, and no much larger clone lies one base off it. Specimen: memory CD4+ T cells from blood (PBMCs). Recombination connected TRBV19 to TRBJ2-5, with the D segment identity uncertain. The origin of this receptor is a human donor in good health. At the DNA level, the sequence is TGTGCCAGTAGCCACACACTTTACCAAGAGACCCAGTACTTC. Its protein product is CASSHTLYQETQYF.